What follows are 7 T cell receptor beta chains derived from one specimen sequenced in a study of T-cell memory formation after mild COVID-19. Via MiXCR, TCRdb re-called the 5' RACE reads, giving one row per CDR3 protein. The data show roughly 600,000 distinct CDR3 sequences, about 20% seen once. The source material was PBMCs or a T cell subset sorted from them (not recorded which). These receptors all come from an adult woman who had mild COVID-19 (a few samples of this study predate the infection). Cell type and time point are not known.

This clonotype was seen a handful of times. V and J are TRBV5-1 and TRBJ2-3, with 8 bases identical to TRBD2. Trimming removed 4 bases from V and 4 bases from J; junction bases left unmatched: 8. This CDR3 region has 15 residues. Germline V gives CDR1 SGHRS, CDR2 YFSETQ. The CDR3 coding sequence is TGCGCCAGCAGCCCCGGCGGGGGGTCGGCAGATACGCAGTATTTT. Amino acids: CASSPGGGSADTQYF.

This clonotype was detected many times. The chain carries TRBV12-3 or TRBV12-4 and TRBJ2-1; no clear D. V dropped 6 bases and J dropped 4 bases, with 13 bases sitting between them. This CDR3 is built from 14 residues. This CDR3 reads CASSPTPKYNEQFF. CDR3 DNA sequence: TGTGCCAGCAGCCCAACCCCTAAGTACAATGAGCAGTTCTTC.

This rearrangement joins TRBV14 to TRBJ1-2, with TRBD1 matching 11 bases. The V gene end was trimmed by 1 base and the J gene end by 4 bases; junction bases not matched to a gene: 2. The CDR3 has 15 amino acids. The V gene's germline CDR1 is SGHDN and CDR2 FVKESK. As DNA, the CDR3 is TGTGCCAGCAGCCAAGTGGACAGGGGGCCCTATGGCTACACCTTC. As protein: CASSQVDRGPYGYTF.

V is TRBV7-2 and J is TRBJ2-6, with unresolved D. Germline CDR1 and CDR2: SGHTA and FQGNSA. There are 16 residues in the CDR3. Trimming stripped 5 bases from V and 1 base from J, with 12 bases between. The CDR3 loop is CASSPAETSGANVLTF. CDR3 nucleotide sequence: TGTGCCAGCAGCCCAGCCGAGACGTCTGGGGCCAACGTCCTGACTTTC.

This clonotype was picked up a small number of times. The chain carries TRBV7-3 and TRBJ1-1, with D possibly TRBD1 on 6 matching bases. The germline V gene encodes CDR1 SGHTA and CDR2 FQGTGA. Trimming removed 1 base at V and 2 bases at J, with 14 bases between. This CDR3 is built from 16 residues. CDR3 in DNA: TGTGCCAGCAGCTTAAAGGGGGGGACGGCTAACACTGAAGCTTTCTTT. Translating gives CASSLKGGTANTEAFF.

V gene TRBV12-3 or TRBV12-4 combines with J gene TRBJ2-1; D is possibly TRBD2 (6 bases). The CDR3 has 15 residues. Trimming shortened V by 8 bases and J by 2 bases, and 16 bases separated the two germline ends. The CDR3 loop reads CASRATGGAYNEQFF. In DNA form, the CDR3 reads TGTGCCAGCCGGGCCACCGGAGGGGCCTACAATGAGCAGTTCTTC.

This clonotype has a handful of counts. The V call is TRBV7-9, the J call TRBJ2-1, with TRBD1 identical over 10 bases. Trimming at V came to 1 base and at J to 8 bases, leaving 5 bases not matched to a gene. This CDR3 contains 15 residues. CDR1 and CDR2 from the germline V gene are SEHNR and FQNEAQ (reference sequence). The CDR3 reads CASSLGTGGTDEQFF. The CDR3 nucleotides are TGTGCCAGCAGCTTAGGGACAGGGGGTACAGATGAGCAGTTCTTC.